This T cell receptor beta chain originates from a study of shared clonotypes between healthy human individuals. Overall study: Those who served as donors were a couple of women and a few men between the ages of 18 and 49.

Subsets obtained from CD4+ cells comprised CD45RA+ naive and CD45RA-negative memory cells. The table came from immunoSEQ multiplex PCR; TCRdb's copy has only in-frame clones and leaves some out. The data show roughly 2 million clones, roughly 95% seen once. CDR1 is SGDLS, CDR2 YYNGEE, per germline. CDR3 length equals 15 residues. The V end was cut by 0 bases, the J end by 0 bases, with 9 bases between. This TCR came from a man younger than 35 in good health. Sequencing input: naive CD4+ T cells sorted from blood. The subset is: CD45RA+ positively selected. The chain is built from TRBV9 and TRBJ2-5, with TRBD2 as a possible D gene (5 bases). CDR3 nucleotides: TGTGCCAGCAGCGTAGATGGGCGGGACCAAGAGACCCAGTACTTC. This gives the protein CASSVDGRDQETQYF.